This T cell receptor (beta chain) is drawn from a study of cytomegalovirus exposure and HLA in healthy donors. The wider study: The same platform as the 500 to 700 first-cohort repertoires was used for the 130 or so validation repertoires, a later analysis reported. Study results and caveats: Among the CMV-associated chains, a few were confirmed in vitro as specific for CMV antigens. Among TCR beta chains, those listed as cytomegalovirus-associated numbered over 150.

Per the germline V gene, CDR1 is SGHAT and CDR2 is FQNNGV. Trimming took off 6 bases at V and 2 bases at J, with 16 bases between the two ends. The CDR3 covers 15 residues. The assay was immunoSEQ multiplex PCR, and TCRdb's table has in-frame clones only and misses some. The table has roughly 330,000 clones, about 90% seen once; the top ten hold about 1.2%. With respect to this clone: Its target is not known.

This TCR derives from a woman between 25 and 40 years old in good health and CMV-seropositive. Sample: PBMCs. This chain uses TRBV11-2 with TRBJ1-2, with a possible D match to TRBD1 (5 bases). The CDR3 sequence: CASSLTGSFNYGYTF. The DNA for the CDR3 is TGTGCCAGCAGTCTAACAGGTTCCTTCAACTATGGCTACACCTTC.